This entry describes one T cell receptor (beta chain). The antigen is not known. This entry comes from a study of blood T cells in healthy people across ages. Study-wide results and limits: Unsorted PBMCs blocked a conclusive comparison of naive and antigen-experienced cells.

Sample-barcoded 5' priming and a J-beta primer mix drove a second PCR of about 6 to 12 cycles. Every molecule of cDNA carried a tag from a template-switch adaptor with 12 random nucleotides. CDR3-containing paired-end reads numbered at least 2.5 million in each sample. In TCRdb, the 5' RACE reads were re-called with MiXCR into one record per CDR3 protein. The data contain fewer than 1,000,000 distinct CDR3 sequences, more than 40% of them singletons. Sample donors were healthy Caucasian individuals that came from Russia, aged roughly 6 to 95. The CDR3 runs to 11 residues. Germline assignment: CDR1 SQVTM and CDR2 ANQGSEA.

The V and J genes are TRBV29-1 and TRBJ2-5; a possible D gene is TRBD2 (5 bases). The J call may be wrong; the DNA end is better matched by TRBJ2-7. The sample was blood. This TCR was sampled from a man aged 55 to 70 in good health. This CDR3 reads CSVELGSEQYF. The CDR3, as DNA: TGCAGCGTTGAGTTAGGGAGCGAGCAGTACTTC.